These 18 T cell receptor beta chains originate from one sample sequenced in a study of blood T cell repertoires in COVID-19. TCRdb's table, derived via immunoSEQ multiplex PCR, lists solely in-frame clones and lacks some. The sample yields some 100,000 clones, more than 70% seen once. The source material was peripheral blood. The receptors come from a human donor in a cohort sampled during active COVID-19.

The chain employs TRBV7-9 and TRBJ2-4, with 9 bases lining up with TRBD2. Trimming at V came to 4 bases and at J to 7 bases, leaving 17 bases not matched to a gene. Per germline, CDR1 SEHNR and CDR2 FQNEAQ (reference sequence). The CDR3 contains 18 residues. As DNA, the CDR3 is TGTGCCAGCAGCTCGCTCCCGGGACTAGCAGCACCGGGGAACATTCAGTACTTC. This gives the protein CASSSLPGLAAPGNIQYF.

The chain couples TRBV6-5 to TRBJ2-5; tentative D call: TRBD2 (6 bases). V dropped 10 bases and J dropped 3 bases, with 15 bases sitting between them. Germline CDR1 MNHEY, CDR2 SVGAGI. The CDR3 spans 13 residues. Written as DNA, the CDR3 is TGTGCCACCTATACGGGACTCAAAGAGACCCAGTACTTC. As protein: CATYTGLKETQYF.

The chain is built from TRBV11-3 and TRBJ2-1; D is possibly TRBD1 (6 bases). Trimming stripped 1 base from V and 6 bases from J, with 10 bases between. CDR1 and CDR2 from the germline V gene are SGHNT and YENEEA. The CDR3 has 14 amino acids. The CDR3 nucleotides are TGTGCCAGCAGCTTAGTCCAGGGGAGCAATGAGCAGTTCTTC. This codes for CASSLVQGSNEQFF.

CDR3 bases: TGTGCCAGCAGCTCCAGTGCGGCGGCAGATACGCAGTATTTT. Translation: CASSSSAAADTQYF. V gene TRBV7-8 combines with J gene TRBJ2-3; D gene ambiguous. Looked up from germline, CDR1 is SGHVS and CDR2 is FQNEAQ. The CDR3 spans 14 residues. Deletions cut 4 bases from V and 4 bases from J, with 12 bases between.

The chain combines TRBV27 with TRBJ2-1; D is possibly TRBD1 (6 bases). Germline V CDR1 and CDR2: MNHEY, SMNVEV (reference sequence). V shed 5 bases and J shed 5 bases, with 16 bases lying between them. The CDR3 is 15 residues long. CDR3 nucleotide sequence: TGTGCCAGCAGTCCTCGTGGAGACAGGAACAATGAGCAGTTCTTC. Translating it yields CASSPRGDRNNEQFF.

This CDR3 is CASSVDWRSSTDTQYF. The CDR3 nucleotides are TGTGCCAGCAGCGTAGATTGGCGGAGTAGCACAGATACGCAGTATTTT. The rearrangement uses TRBV9 and TRBJ2-3; D ambiguous. The germline V and J ends were trimmed by 0 bases and 0 bases, with 11 bases remaining between them. This CDR3 has 16 residues. The germline V gene encodes CDR1 SGDLS and CDR2 YYNGEE.

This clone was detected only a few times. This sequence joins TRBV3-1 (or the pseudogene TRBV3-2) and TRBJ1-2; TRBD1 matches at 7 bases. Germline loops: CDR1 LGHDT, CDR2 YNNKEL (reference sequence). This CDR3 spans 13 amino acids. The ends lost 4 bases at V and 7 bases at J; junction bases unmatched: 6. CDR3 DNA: TGTGCCAGCAGCCCCAACAGGGGTGGTGGCTACACCTTC. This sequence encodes CASSPNRGGGYTF.

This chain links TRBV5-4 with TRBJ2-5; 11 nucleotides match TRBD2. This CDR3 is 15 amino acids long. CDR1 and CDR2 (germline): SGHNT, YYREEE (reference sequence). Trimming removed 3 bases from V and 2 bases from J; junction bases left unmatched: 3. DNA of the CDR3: TGTGCCAGCAGCTCTAGCGGGGGGAGGCAAGAGACCCAGTACTTC. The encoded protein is CASSSSGGRQETQYF.

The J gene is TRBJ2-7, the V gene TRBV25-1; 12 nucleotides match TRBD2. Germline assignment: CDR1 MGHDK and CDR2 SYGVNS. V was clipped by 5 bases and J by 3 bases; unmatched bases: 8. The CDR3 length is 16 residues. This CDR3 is CASSKAGLAGFYEQYF. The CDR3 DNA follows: TGTGCCAGCAGTAAAGCCGGACTAGCGGGATTCTACGAGCAGTACTTC.

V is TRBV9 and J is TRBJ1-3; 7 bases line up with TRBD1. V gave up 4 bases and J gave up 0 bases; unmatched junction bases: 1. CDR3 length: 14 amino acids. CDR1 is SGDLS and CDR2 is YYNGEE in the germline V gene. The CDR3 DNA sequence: TGTGCCAGCAGCTCAGGGGGCTCTGGAAACACCATATATTTT. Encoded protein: CASSSGGSGNTIYF.

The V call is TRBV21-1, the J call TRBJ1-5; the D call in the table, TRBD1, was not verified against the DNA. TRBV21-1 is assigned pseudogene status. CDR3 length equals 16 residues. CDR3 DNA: TGTGCCAGCAGCGAAAAGAAGACAGCTAGCAATCAGCCCCAGCATTTT. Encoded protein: CASSEKKTASNQPQHF.

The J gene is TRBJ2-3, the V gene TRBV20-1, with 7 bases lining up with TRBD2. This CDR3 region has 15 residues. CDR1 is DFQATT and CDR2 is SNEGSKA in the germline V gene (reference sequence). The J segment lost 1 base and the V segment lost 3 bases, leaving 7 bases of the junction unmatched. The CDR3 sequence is CSASGRERGTDTQYF. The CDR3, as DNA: TGCAGTGCTAGTGGGCGGGAGAGGGGCACAGATACGCAGTATTTT.

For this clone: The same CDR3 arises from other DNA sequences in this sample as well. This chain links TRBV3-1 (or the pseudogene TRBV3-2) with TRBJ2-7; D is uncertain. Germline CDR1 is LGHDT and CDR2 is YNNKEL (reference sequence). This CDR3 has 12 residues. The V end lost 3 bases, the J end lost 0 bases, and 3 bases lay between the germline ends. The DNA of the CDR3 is TGTGCCAGCAGCCATAGCTCCTACGAGCAGTACTTC. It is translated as CASSHSSYEQYF.

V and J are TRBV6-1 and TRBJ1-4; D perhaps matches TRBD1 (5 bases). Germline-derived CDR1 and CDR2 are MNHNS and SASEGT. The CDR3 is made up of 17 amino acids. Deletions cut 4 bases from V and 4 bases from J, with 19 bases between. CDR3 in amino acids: CASSGGFIRAYNEKLFF. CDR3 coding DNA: TGTGCCAGCAGTGGAGGCTTCATCAGGGCCTATAATGAAAAACTGTTTTTT.

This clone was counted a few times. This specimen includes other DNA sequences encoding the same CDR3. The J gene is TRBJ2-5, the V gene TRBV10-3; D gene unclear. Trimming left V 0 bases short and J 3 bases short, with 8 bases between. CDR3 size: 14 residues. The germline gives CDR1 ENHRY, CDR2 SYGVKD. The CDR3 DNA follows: TGTGCCATCAGTGAGTCGAATAGAAAAGAGACCCAGTACTTC. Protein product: CAISESNRKETQYF.

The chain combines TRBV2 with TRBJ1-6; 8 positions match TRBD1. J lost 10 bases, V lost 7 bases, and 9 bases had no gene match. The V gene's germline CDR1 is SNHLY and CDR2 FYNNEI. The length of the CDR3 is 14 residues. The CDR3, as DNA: TGTGCCAGCAACTCGGACAGGGCGGGCTCACCCCTCCACTTT. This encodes CASNSDRAGSPLHF.

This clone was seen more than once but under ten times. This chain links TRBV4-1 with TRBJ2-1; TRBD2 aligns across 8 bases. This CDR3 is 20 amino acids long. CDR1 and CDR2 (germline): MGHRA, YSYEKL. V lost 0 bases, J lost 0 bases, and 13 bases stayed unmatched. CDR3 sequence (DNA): TGCGCCAGCAGCCAAGAGGGTTATATTACGGGAGGGAGCTCCTACAATGAGCAGTTCTTC. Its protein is CASSQEGYITGGSSYNEQFF.

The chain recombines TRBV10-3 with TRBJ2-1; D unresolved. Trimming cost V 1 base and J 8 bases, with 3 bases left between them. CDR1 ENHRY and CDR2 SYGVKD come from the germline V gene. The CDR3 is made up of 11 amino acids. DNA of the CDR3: TGTGCCATCAGTGAGTTAGATGAGCAGTTCTTC. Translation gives CAISELDEQFF.